The 20 T cell receptor beta chains reported below all come from one sample, sequenced in a study of identical twins. TCRdb called the 5' RACE reads again in MiXCR, with one record for every CDR3 protein. The sample contains fewer than 800,000 distinct CDR3 sequences, roughly 7.1% of which appear only once. These data were also filed under a second study, of yellow fever vaccine responses in identical twins.

Material: PBMCs. The receptor set was obtained from a woman aged 18 to 35 in good health.

This clonotype was seen a few times. In nucleotides, the CDR3 is TGCGCCAGCAGCTTGACGGGGGGGCCTGGTAATGAGCAGTTCTTC. It codes for CASSLTGGPGNEQFF. V usage is TRBV5-1 and J usage is TRBJ2-1; 8 positions agree with TRBD2. Germline CDR1 and CDR2: SGHRS and YFSETQ. The J segment lost 7 bases and the V segment lost 1 base, leaving 7 bases of the junction unmatched. The CDR3 has 15 residues.

This clonotype was picked up a small number of times. The chain combines TRBV12-3 or TRBV12-4 with TRBJ2-4; D perhaps matches TRBD2 (6 bases). The CDR3 is 17 residues long. Trimming pared 2 bases from V and 2 bases from J, leaving 16 bases between. The CDR3 loop is CASSLKLSGVPKNIQYF. Written as DNA, the CDR3 is TGTGCCAGCAGTTTAAAACTCTCGGGGGTACCCAAAAACATTCAGTACTTC.

This clonotype was observed many times. This rearrangement joins TRBV28 to TRBJ2-3, with TRBD2 as a possible D gene (6 bases). CDR3 size: 14 residues. Trimming removed 3 bases from V and 4 bases from J, with 11 bases in between. Germline lookup yields CDR1 MDHEN and CDR2 SYDVKM. The CDR3 DNA sequence: TGTGCCAGCAGTTTTCGTCGGGGGTCAGATACGCAGTATTTT. It yields the protein CASSFRRGSDTQYF.

This clonotype was seen a few times. The chain has TRBV27 and TRBJ1-2; 8 nucleotides align to TRBD1. Germline lookup yields CDR1 MNHEY and CDR2 SMNVEV (reference sequence). The CDR3 contains 14 residues. V lost 3 bases to trimming and J lost 7 bases; unmatched junction nucleotides: 7. CDR3 protein: CASSLYGQGGGYTF. CDR3 nucleotides: TGTGCCAGCAGTTTGTACGGACAGGGCGGTGGCTACACCTTC.

The V gene is TRBV7-3, the J gene TRBJ2-3, with no clear D. Germline-derived CDR1 and CDR2 are SGHTA and FQGTGA. This CDR3 comprises 16 residues. With 0 bases removed from V and 2 bases from J, the gap between germline ends came to 12 bases. The CDR3 loop reads CASSLTLLPITDTQYF. The CDR3 bases are TGTGCCAGCAGCTTAACGTTGCTCCCTATCACAGATACGCAGTATTTT.

The chain links TRBV25-1 to TRBJ2-3; the match to TRBD1 covers 9 bases. Germline CDR1 MGHDK, CDR2 SYGVNS. The V and J ends lost 2 bases and 3 bases, in that order; junction bases with no gene match: 9. This CDR3 is built from 17 residues. The CDR3 is CASSEVLGTGRTDTQYF. CDR3 bases: TGTGCCAGCAGTGAAGTCCTCGGGACAGGGAGAACAGATACGCAGTATTTT.

This chain connects TRBV7-9 to TRBJ2-1; weak D call: TRBD1 (6 bases). The CDR3 runs 15 residues. Germline V lookup: CDR1 SEHNR, CDR2 FQNEAQ (reference sequence). Trimming shortened V by 5 bases and J by 10 bases, and 21 bases separated the two germline ends. In DNA form, the CDR3 reads TGTGCCAGCAGCAATACAGGGAGAAGGGTTGGAGAGCAGTTCTTC. It codes for CASSNTGRRVGEQFF.

V usage is TRBV10-3 and J usage is TRBJ2-7; D is perhaps TRBD1 or TRBD2 (9 bases each). V was trimmed by 5 bases and J by 2 bases, leaving 28 bases between them. This CDR3 spans 19 amino acids. The germline V gene has CDR1 ENHRY and CDR2 SYGVKD. The CDR3 region has the DNA TGTGCCATCAGTTCGTCGGGACAGGGCACTAGCGGGTTCCCCTACGAGCAGTACTTC. As protein: CAISSSGQGTSGFPYEQYF.

J is TRBJ2-7 and V is TRBV11-2, with 8 bases aligning to TRBD1. The J segment lost 6 bases and the V segment lost 5 bases, leaving 15 bases of the junction unmatched. The germline gives CDR1 SGHAT, CDR2 FQNNGV. The CDR3 sequence is 16 residues long. CDR3 in DNA: TGTGCCAGCAGCCCTGGCGGACAGGGTATTACTAGCGAGCAGTACTTC. It translates to CASSPGGQGITSEQYF.

This clonotype was detected ten times or more. The chain uses TRBV7-9 and TRBJ2-2; possible D gene TRBD2, 5 bases. Trimming took 7 bases from V and 4 from J, leaving 7 bases between them. This CDR3 comprises 12 residues. The V gene's germline CDR1 is SEHNR and CDR2 FQNEAQ (reference sequence). CDR3 sequence: CASTAGTGELFF. The CDR3 region has the DNA TGTGCCAGCACCGCGGGCACCGGGGAGCTGTTTTTT. The entire variable domain, with the rest obtained from reference TRBV7-9 and TRBJ2-2, is as follows: DTGVSQNPRHKITKRGQNVTFRCDPISEHNRLYWYRQTLGQGPEFLTYFQNEAQLEKSRLLSDRFSAERPKGSFSTLEIQRTEQGDSAMYLCASTAGTGELFFGEGSRLTVL.

This clonotype was counted many times. The CDR3 sequence is CASSQDFRAASGNTIYF. CDR3 bases: TGCGCCAGCAGCCAAGATTTTAGGGCAGCCTCTGGAAACACCATATATTTT. V and J are TRBV4-1 and TRBJ1-3; D remains unclear. Germline lookup yields CDR1 MGHRA and CDR2 YSYEKL. The CDR3 has 17 amino acids. V was pared by 0 bases and J by 0 bases, with 12 bases between.

This clonotype has a count of ten or more. V is TRBV27 and J is TRBJ2-7; the D call may be TRBD1 or TRBD2 (5 bases each). The CDR3 is 15 amino acids. Germline values: CDR1 MNHEY, CDR2 SMNVEV (reference sequence). Trimming removed 7 bases from V and 4 bases from J, with 20 bases in between. CDR3 bases: TGTGCCAGCAAACCCACTCCCCGAGGGGATTACGAGCAGTACTTC. Translating gives CASKPTPRGDYEQYF.

This clonotype was found many times. The chain carries TRBV5-6 and TRBJ2-1, with a tentative D call TRBD2 (6 bases). In germline, CDR1 is SGHDT, CDR2 YYEEEE. The CDR3 consists of 18 residues. V lost 1 base to trimming and J lost 3 bases, with 20 bases between them. In DNA form, the CDR3 reads TGTGCCAGCAGCTTGTGGGGAGGTGTGGACTACCACTACAATGAGCAGTTCTTC. Protein sequence: CASSLWGGVDYHYNEQFF. The complete variable domain, with remaining parts taken from reference TRBV5-6 and TRBJ2-1, reads DAGVTQSPTHLIKTRGQQVTLRCSPKSGHDTVSWYQQALGQGPQFIFQYYEEEERQRGNFPDRFSGHQFPNYSSELNVNALLLGDSALYLCASSLWGGVDYHYNEQFFGPGTRLTVL.

On this clonotype: The junction shows a germline mismatch at one end, possibly a read error. V usage is TRBV19 and J usage is TRBJ2-7; 10 bases are shared with TRBD1. The CDR3 loop spans 12 amino acids. The germline CDR1 and CDR2 sequences are LNHDA and SQIVND (reference sequence). The CDR3 DNA sequence: TGCGCATGTGGACAGGGGGTCTACGAGCAGTACTTC. As protein: CACGQGVYEQYF.

This clonotype was observed a handful of times. The chain joins TRBV28 to TRBJ2-2; D is perhaps TRBD2 (6 bases). The V and J ends lost 7 bases and 4 bases respectively, with 13 bases between them. The germline gives CDR1 MDHEN, CDR2 SYDVKM. This CDR3 spans 14 amino acids. CDR3 sequence (DNA): TGTGCCAGCATCAGTGCGGGGACCACCGGGGAGCTGTTTTTT. Amino acid sequence: CASISAGTTGELFF.

V gene TRBV6-1 combines with J gene TRBJ2-1; tentatively, D is TRBD1 or TRBD2 (5 bases each). CDR1 is MNHNS and CDR2 is SASEGT in the germline V gene. The CDR3 extends over 15 amino acids. Trimming took off 6 bases at V and 9 bases at J, with 21 bases between the two ends. The CDR3 nucleotides are TGTGCCAGCAGGCGGGCTGGAGGCGGTGGGGGTGAGCAGTTCTTC. It codes for CASRRAGGGGGEQFF.

This clonotype was counted ten times or more. This chain uses TRBV29-1 with TRBJ2-7; D uncertain. The germline V gene has CDR1 SQVTM and CDR2 ANQGSEA. The CDR3 contains 14 residues. Between the trimmed V and J ends, which lost 1 base and 4 bases, there was a span of 14 bases. The CDR3 sequence: CSVEVSAEDYEQYF. CDR3 coding DNA: TGCAGCGTTGAAGTGAGCGCAGAAGATTACGAGCAGTACTTC.

V and J are TRBV5-1 and TRBJ2-1; 10 nucleotides agree with TRBD1. CDR1 is SGHRS, CDR2 YFSETQ, per germline. Germline trimming cut 3 bases from V and 7 bases from J; bases unmatched to any gene: 7. This CDR3 comprises 15 residues. The CDR3 sequence is CASSSGTGEGNEQFF. The CDR3 DNA is TGCGCCAGCAGCTCCGGGACAGGGGAGGGAAATGAGCAGTTCTTC.

This clonotype was detected many times. The chain employs TRBV5-1 and TRBJ2-3, with D hard to call. The germline V gene has CDR1 SGHRS and CDR2 YFSETQ. The V gene lost 2 bases and the J gene lost 0 bases, with 7 bases spanning the gap. CDR3 length equals 14 residues. In DNA, the CDR3 is TGCGCCAGCAGCTTAGACGAAAGCACAGATACGCAGTATTTT. Its translation is CASSLDESTDTQYF.

The rearrangement uses TRBV5-1 and TRBJ2-7; either TRBD1 or TRBD2 may supply D (5 bases each). With 6 bases removed from V and 2 bases from J, the gap between germline ends came to 18 bases. This CDR3 spans 15 amino acids. Germline V lookup: CDR1 SGHRS, CDR2 YFSETQ. CDR3 loop: CASKTIGGVPYEQYF. As DNA, the CDR3 is TGCGCCAGCAAGACCATTGGGGGAGTCCCCTACGAGCAGTACTTC.